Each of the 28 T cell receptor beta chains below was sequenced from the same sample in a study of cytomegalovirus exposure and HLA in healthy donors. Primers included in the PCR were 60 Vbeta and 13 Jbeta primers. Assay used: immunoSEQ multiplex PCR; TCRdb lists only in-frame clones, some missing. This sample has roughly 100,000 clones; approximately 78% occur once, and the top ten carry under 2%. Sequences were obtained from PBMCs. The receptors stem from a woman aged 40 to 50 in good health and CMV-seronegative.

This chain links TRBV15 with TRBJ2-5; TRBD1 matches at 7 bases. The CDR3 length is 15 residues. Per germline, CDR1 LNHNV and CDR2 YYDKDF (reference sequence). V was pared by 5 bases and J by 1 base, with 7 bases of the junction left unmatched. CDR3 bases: TGTGCCACCAGCTGGAGGACAGGCCCCCAAGAGACCCAGTACTTC. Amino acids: CATSWRTGPQETQYF.

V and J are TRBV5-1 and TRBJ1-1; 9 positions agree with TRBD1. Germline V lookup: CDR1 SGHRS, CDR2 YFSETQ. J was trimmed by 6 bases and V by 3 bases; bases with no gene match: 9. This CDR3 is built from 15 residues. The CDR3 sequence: CASSWGDREYAEAFF. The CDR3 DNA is TGCGCCAGCAGCTGGGGGGACAGGGAGTACGCTGAAGCTTTCTTT. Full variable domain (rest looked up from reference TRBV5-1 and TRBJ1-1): KAGVTQTPRYLIKTRGQQVTLSCSPISGHRSVSWYQQTPGQGLQFLFEYFSETQRNKGNFPGRFSGRQFSNSRSEMNVSTLELGDSALYLCASSWGDREYAEAFFGQGTRLTVV.

The CDR3 nucleotides are TGCAGCGTCTTACACAGGAATTCCTACGAGCAGTACTTC. This translates into CSVLHRNSYEQYF. The rearrangement joins TRBV29-1 to TRBJ2-7; the D gene is possibly TRBD1 (5 bases). Trimming took 6 bases from V and 1 from J, leaving 13 bases between them. The length of the CDR3 is 13 residues. Germline V gene sequence: CDR1 SQVTM, CDR2 ANQGSEA.

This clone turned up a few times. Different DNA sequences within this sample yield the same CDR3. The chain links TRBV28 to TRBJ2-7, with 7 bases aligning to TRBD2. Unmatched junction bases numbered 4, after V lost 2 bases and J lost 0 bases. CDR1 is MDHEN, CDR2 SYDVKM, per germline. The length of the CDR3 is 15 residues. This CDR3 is CASSLASGGSYEQYF. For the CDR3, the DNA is TGTGCCAGCAGTTTAGCTAGCGGTGGCTCCTACGAGCAGTACTTC. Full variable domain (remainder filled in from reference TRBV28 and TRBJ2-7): DVKVTQSSRYLVKRTGEKVFLECVQDMDHENMFWYRQDPGLGLRLIYFSYDVKMKEKGDIPEGYSVSREKKERFSLILESASTNQTSMYLCASSLASGGSYEQYFGPGTRLTVT.

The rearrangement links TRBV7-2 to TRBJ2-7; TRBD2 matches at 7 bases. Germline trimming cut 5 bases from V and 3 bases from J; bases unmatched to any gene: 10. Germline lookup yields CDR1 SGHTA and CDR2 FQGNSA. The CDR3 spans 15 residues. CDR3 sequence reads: CASSTRGGSDYEQYF. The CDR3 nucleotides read TGTGCCAGCAGCACCCGAGGCGGGAGTGACTACGAGCAGTACTTC.

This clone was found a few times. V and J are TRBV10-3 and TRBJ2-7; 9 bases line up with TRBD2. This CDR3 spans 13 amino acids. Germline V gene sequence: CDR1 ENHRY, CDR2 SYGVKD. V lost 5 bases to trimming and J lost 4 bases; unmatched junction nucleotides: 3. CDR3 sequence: CAISSTSGYEQYF. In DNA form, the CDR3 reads TGTGCCATCAGTTCTACTAGCGGGTACGAGCAGTACTTC.

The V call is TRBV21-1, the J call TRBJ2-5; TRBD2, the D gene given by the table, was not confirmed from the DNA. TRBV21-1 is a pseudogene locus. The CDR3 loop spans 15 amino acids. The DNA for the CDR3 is TGTGCCAGCTACCTGGATTGCCAGGGAGGAGAGACCCAGTACTTC. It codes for CASYLDCQGGETQYF.

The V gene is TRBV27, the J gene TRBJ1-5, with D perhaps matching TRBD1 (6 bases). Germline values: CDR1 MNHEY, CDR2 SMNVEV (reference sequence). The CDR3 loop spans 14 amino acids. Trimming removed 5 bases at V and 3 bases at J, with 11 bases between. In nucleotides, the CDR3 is TGTGCCAGCAGTCGCCAGGGGTACAATCAGCCCCAGCATTTT. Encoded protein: CASSRQGYNQPQHF.

CDR3 sequence (DNA): TGTGCCAGCAGTCCCCTCCTCGGACAGGGGGACACTGAAGCTTTCTTT. Translated, it gives CASSPLLGQGDTEAFF. This rearrangement joins TRBV28 to TRBJ1-1, with TRBD1 matching 10 bases. The V and J ends lost 5 bases and 3 bases, in that order; junction bases with no gene match: 9. The CDR3 consists of 16 residues. Germline V lookup: CDR1 MDHEN, CDR2 SYDVKM.

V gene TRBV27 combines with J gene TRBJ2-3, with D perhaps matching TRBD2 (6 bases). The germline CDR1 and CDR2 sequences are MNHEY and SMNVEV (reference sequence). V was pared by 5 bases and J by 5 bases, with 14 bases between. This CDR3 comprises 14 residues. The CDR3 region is CASSGGPYGDTQYF. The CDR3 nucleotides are TGTGCCAGCAGTGGAGGGCCATATGGAGATACGCAGTATTTT.

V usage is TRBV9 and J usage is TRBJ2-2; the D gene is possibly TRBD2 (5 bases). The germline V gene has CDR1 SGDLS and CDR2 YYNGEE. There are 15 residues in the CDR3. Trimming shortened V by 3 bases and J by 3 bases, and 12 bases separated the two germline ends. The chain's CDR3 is CASSAWGEYTGELFF. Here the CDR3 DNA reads TGTGCCAGCAGCGCCTGGGGAGAGTACACCGGGGAGCTGTTTTTT.

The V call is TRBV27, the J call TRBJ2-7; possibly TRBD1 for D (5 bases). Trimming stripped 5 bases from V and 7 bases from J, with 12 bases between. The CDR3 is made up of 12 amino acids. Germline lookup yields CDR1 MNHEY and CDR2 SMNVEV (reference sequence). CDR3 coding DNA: TGTGCCAGCAGTCAGGGCCCCAGAGAGCAGTACTTC. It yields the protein CASSQGPREQYF.

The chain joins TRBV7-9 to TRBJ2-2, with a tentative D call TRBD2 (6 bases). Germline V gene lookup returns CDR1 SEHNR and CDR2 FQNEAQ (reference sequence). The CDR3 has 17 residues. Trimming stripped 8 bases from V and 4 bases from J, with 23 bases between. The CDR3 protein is CASGGLVGRLSTGELFF. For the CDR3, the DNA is TGTGCCAGCGGGGGACTGGTGGGGAGACTGTCCACCGGGGAGCTGTTTTTT.

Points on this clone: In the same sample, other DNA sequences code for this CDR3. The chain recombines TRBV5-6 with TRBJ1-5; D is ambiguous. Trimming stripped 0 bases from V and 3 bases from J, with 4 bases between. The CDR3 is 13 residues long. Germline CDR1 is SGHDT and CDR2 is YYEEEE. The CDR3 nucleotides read TGTGCCAGCAGCTTGGGTCTCAATCAGCCCCAGCATTTT. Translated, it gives CASSLGLNQPQHF.

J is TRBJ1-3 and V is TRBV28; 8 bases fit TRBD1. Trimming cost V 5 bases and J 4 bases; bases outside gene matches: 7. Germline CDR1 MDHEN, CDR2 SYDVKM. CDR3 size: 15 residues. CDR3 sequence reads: CASSPGQGWGNTIYF. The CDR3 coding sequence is TGTGCCAGCAGTCCCGGACAGGGTTGGGGAAACACCATATATTTT.

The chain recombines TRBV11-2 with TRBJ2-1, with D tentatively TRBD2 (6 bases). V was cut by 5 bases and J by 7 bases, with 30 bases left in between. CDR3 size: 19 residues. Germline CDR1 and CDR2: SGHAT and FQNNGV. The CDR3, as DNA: TGTGCCAGCAGCGAAGGTATCGGGGGAGGACTCTTCGCTACGAATGAGCAGTTCTTC. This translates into CASSEGIGGGLFATNEQFF.

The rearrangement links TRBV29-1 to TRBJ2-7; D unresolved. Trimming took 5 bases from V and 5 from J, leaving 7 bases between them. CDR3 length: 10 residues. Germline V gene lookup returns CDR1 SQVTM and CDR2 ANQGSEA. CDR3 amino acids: CSVIAHEQYF. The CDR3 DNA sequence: TGCAGCGTTATAGCTCACGAGCAGTACTTC.

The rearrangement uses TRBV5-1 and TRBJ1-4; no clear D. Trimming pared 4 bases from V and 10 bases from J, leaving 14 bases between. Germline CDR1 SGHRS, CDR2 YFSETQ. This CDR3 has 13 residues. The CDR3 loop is CASSLPLSGKLFF. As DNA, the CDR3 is TGCGCCAGCAGCCTGCCATTATCAGGAAAACTGTTTTTT.

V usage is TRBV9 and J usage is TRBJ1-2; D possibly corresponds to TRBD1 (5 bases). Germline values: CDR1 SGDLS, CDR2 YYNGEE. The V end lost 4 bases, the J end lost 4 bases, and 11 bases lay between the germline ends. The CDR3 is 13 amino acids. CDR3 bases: TGTGCCAGCAGCCCAACAGGATCCTATGGCTACACCTTC. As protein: CASSPTGSYGYTF.

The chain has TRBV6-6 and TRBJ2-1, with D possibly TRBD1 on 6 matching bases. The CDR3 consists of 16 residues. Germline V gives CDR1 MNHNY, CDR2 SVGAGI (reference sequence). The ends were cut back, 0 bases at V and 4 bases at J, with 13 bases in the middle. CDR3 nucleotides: TGTGCCAGCAGTTACTCGAGGGACACCGTTTACAATGAGCAGTTCTTC. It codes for CASSYSRDTVYNEQFF.

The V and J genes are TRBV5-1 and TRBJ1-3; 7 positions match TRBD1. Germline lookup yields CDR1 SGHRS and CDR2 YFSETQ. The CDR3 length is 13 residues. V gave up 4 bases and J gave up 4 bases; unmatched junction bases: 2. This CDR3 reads CASSKGAGNTIYF. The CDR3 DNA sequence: TGCGCCAGCAGCAAGGGGGCGGGAAACACCATATATTTT.

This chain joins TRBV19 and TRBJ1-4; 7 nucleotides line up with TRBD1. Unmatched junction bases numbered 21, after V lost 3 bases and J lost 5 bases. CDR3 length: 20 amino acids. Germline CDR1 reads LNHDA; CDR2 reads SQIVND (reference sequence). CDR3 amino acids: CASSIEHHKSFRDSNEKLFF. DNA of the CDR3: TGTGCCAGTAGTATCGAACACCACAAATCATTCAGGGACAGCAATGAAAAACTGTTTTTT. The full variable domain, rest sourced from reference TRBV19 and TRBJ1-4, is DGGITQSPKYLFRKEGQNVTLSCEQNLNHDAMYWYRQDPGQGLRLIYYSQIVNDFQKGDIAEGYSVSREKKESFPLTVTSAQKNPTAFYLCASSIEHHKSFRDSNEKLFFGSGTQLSVL.

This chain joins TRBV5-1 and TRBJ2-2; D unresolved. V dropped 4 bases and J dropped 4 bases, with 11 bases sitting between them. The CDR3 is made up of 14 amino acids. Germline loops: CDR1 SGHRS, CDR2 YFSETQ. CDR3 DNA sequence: TGCGCCAGCAGCATTTCGACGGGCACCGGGGAGCTGTTTTTT. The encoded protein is CASSISTGTGELFF.

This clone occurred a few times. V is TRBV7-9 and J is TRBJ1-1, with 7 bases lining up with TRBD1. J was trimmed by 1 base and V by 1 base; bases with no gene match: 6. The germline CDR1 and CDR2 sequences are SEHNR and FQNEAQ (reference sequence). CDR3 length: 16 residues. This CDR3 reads CASSLGAGTANTEAFF. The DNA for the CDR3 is TGTGCCAGCAGCTTAGGCGCCGGGACAGCGAACACTGAAGCTTTCTTT.

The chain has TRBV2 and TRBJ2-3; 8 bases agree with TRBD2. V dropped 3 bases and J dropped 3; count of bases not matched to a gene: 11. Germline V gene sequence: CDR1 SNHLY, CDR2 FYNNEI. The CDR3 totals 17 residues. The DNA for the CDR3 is TGTGCCAGCAGTGATCCCGTAGAGCGGGAGTCAACAGATACGCAGTATTTT. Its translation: CASSDPVERESTDTQYF.

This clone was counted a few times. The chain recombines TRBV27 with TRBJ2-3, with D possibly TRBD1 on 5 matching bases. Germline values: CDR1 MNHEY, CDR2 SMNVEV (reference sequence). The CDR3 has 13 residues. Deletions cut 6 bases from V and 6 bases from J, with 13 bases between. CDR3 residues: CASSRRVWDTQYF. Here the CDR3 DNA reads TGTGCCAGCAGCCGCAGGGTATGGGATACGCAGTATTTT.

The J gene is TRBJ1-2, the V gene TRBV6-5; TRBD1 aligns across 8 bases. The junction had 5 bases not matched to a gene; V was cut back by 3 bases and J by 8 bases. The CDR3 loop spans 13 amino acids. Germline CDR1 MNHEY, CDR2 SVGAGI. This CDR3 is CASSYGQGDGYTF. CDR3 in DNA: TGTGCCAGCAGTTATGGACAGGGCGACGGCTACACCTTC.

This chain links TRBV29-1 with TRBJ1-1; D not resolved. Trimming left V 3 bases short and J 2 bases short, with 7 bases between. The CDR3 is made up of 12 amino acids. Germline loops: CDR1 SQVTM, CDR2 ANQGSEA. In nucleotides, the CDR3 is TGCAGCGTTGAGGAGGGAAACACTGAAGCTTTCTTT. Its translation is CSVEEGNTEAFF. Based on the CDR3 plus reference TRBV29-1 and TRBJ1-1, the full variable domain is SAVISQKPSRDICQRGTSLTIQCQVDSQVTMMFWYRQQPGQSLTLIATANQGSEATYESGFVIDKFPISRPNLTFSTLTVSNMSPEDSSIYLCSVEEGNTEAFFGQGTRLTVV.